These 30 T cell receptor beta chains originate from one sample sequenced in a study of blood T cell repertoires in COVID-19. Sequenced by immunoSEQ multiplex PCR; TCRdb stores in-frame clones only, minus some. The table lists about 170,000 clones, around nine tenths of them singletons, with under 3.5% in the top ten. Material: peripheral blood. The receptors derive from a man between 70 and 80 years old with acute or convalescent COVID-19.

The V and J genes are TRBV2 and TRBJ1-2, with D possibly TRBD1 on 5 matching bases. This CDR3 has 14 residues. Germline CDR1 reads SNHLY; CDR2 reads FYNNEI. Trimming cost V 3 bases and J 1 base, with 9 bases left between them. This chain's CDR3 is CASSEGQLNYGYTF. CDR3 sequence (DNA): TGTGCCAGCAGTGAGGGGCAGCTTAACTATGGCTACACCTTC.

This clone was recorded once. The chain joins TRBV27 to TRBJ2-1, with TRBD2 matching 10 bases. Germline V lookup: CDR1 MNHEY, CDR2 SMNVEV (reference sequence). The trim removed 0 bases at V and 5 bases at J, leaving 4 bases unmatched. The CDR3 is made up of 16 amino acids. The CDR3 loop reads CASSLSVAGGHNEQFF. In DNA, the CDR3 is TGTGCCAGCAGTTTATCGGTAGCGGGGGGCCACAATGAGCAGTTCTTC.

This sequence joins TRBV10-1 and TRBJ2-1; 10 nucleotides line up with TRBD1. The CDR3 extends over 15 amino acids. V shed 5 bases and J 4 bases; nucleotides not matched to a gene: 5. Germline CDR1 is WNHNN and CDR2 is SYGVQD (reference sequence). CDR3 in amino acids: CASSPDRGQYNEQFF. In DNA form, the CDR3 reads TGCGCCAGCAGTCCTGACAGGGGGCAGTACAATGAGCAGTTCTTC.

The chain recombines TRBV9 with TRBJ2-5; D call uncertain. V lost 2 bases, J lost 5 bases, and 10 bases lay in between. Germline V lookup: CDR1 SGDLS, CDR2 YYNGEE. The CDR3 sequence is 13 residues long. The CDR3 reads CASSVLETETQYF. DNA for the CDR3: TGTGCCAGCAGCGTTCTGGAGACGGAGACCCAGTACTTC.

This chain links TRBV2 with TRBJ2-7; maybe TRBD2 (5 bases). This CDR3 has 16 amino acids. Per germline, CDR1 SNHLY and CDR2 FYNNEI. V was trimmed by 7 bases and J by 2 bases, leaving 21 bases between them. CDR3 DNA: TGTGCCAGCACCCCCCTTGGATACACGACTACCTACGAGCAGTACTTC. Protein sequence: CASTPLGYTTTYEQYF.

The V call is TRBV27, the J call TRBJ2-1; 11 bases line up with TRBD2. V lost 4 bases and J lost 8; bases outside the gene matches: 10. Germline V gene lookup returns CDR1 MNHEY and CDR2 SMNVEV (reference sequence). This CDR3 spans 16 amino acids. This chain's CDR3 is CASSSILAGGTDEQFF. CDR3 coding DNA: TGTGCCAGCAGTTCCATCCTAGCGGGAGGTACGGATGAGCAGTTCTTC.

The chain couples TRBV5-1 to TRBJ2-3; TRBD1 agrees at 10 bases. This CDR3 comprises 15 residues. V lost 4 bases to trimming and J lost 5 bases; unmatched junction nucleotides: 7. Germline-derived CDR1 and CDR2 are SGHRS and YFSETQ. CDR3 residues: CASSPATGGEDTQYF. The CDR3 DNA follows: TGCGCCAGCAGCCCTGCGACAGGGGGCGAAGATACGCAGTATTTT.

V is TRBV27 and J is TRBJ2-1; 7 bases agree with TRBD2. Germline trimming cut 0 bases from V and 0 bases from J; bases unmatched to any gene: 2. The CDR3 sequence is 16 residues long. CDR1 MNHEY and CDR2 SMNVEV come from the germline V gene (reference sequence). The CDR3 loop is CASSLSGGSSYNEQFF. The CDR3 bases are TGTGCCAGCAGTTTATCCGGCGGGAGCTCCTACAATGAGCAGTTCTTC.

There are a few counts of this clone. The CDR3 DNA is TGTGCCTGGAGCCTTGGACAGCACAATGAGCAGTTCTTC. Protein sequence: CAWSLGQHNEQFF. V usage is TRBV30 and J usage is TRBJ2-1; tentatively, D is TRBD1 (6 bases). The germline CDR1 and CDR2 sequences are GTSNPN and SVGIG (reference sequence). This CDR3 has 13 amino acids. The ends were cut back, 3 bases at V and 5 bases at J, with 11 bases in the middle. Supplemented by reference TRBV30 and TRBJ2-1, the full variable domain reads SQTIHQWPATLVQPVGSPLSLECTVEGTSNPNLYWYRQAAGRGLQLLFYSVGIGQISSEVPQNLSASRPQDRQFILSSKKLLLSDSGFYLCAWSLGQHNEQFFGPGTRLTVL.

The gene calls are TRBV5-6 and TRBJ1-2; D is ambiguous. Looked up from germline, CDR1 is SGHDT and CDR2 is YYEEEE. V dropped 6 bases and J dropped 0 bases, with 6 bases sitting between them. The CDR3 runs to 12 residues. In DNA form, the CDR3 reads TGTGCCAGCACCACAGCTAACTATGGCTACACCTTC. Amino acids: CASTTANYGYTF.

This clone was recorded a few times. The V gene is TRBV5-6, the J gene TRBJ2-7; 8 bases agree with TRBD1. Germline V CDR1 and CDR2: SGHDT, YYEEEE. The CDR3 runs to 14 residues. Trimming at V came to 3 bases and at J to 6 bases, leaving 8 bases not matched to a gene. The CDR3 region has the DNA TGTGCCAGCAGCTCCCGGGACAGGACCCCCGAGCAGTACTTC. This gives the protein CASSSRDRTPEQYF.

The chain links TRBV4-2 to TRBJ1-2; no clear D. CDR3 length equals 13 residues. The V gene lost 3 bases and the J gene lost 3 bases, with 8 bases spanning the gap. CDR1 is LGHNA, CDR2 YNFKEQ, per germline. CDR3 loop: CASSQVSYYGYTF. DNA for the CDR3: TGTGCCAGCAGCCAGGTCAGTTACTATGGCTACACCTTC.

V and J are TRBV7-9 and TRBJ2-1; 7 nucleotides agree with TRBD1. CDR1 SEHNR and CDR2 FQNEAQ come from the germline V gene (reference sequence). The CDR3 has 14 amino acids. The trim removed 6 bases at V and 2 bases at J, leaving 4 bases unmatched. The CDR3 is CASRRGQAYNEQFF. The CDR3 DNA is TGTGCCAGCAGACGAGGACAGGCCTACAATGAGCAGTTCTTC. The complete variable domain, with remaining parts taken from reference TRBV7-9 and TRBJ2-1, reads DTGVSQNPRHKITKRGQNVTFRCDPISEHNRLYWYRQTLGQGPEFLTYFQNEAQLEKSRLLSDRFSAERPKGSFSTLEIQRTEQGDSAMYLCASRRGQAYNEQFFGPGTRLTVL.

The V and J genes are TRBV28 and TRBJ1-1, with a tentative D call TRBD1 (5 bases). CDR3 size: 12 residues. V was clipped by 3 bases and J by 11 bases, with 13 bases between them. CDR1 and CDR2 from the germline V gene are MDHEN and SYDVKM. In nucleotides, the CDR3 is TGTGCCAGCAGTTTTCAGCGCCGACAGGCTTTCTTT. This codes for CASSFQRRQAFF.

CDR3 bases: TGTGCCAGCAGTGATAGGTGGAGCCATAGCAATCAGCCCCAGCATTTT. The encoded protein is CASSDRWSHSNQPQHF. The chain couples TRBV2 to TRBJ1-5, with D uncertain. CDR1 and CDR2 (germline): SNHLY, FYNNEI. V was clipped by 3 bases and J by 0 bases, with 12 bases between them. The CDR3 has 16 residues.

As regards this clone: Other DNA sequences in the sample encode the same CDR3. The CDR3 spells CASSSGNTGELFF. The CDR3 DNA reads TGTGCCAGCAGCTCGGGGAACACCGGGGAGCTGTTTTTT. The V and J genes are TRBV7-3 and TRBJ2-2; D not resolved. V lost 4 bases and J lost 1, with 4 bases in between. Germline V gene sequence: CDR1 SGHTA, CDR2 FQGTGA. The CDR3 runs to 13 residues.

The chain has TRBV6-2 or TRBV6-3 and TRBJ2-7; 9 bases are shared with TRBD2. Per the germline V gene, CDR1 is MNHEY and CDR2 is SVGEGT. V lost 0 bases and J lost 0; bases outside the gene matches: 0. This CDR3 region has 15 residues. CDR3 residues: CASSYSTSGSYEQYF. As DNA, the CDR3 is TGTGCCAGCAGTTACTCGACTAGCGGCTCCTACGAGCAGTACTTC.

V is TRBV5-1 and J is TRBJ2-5; D might be TRBD2 (6 bases). There are 14 residues in the CDR3. CDR1 is SGHRS and CDR2 is YFSETQ in the germline V gene. The V and J ends lost 4 bases and 7 bases respectively, with 17 bases between them. The CDR3 protein is CASSGGTSAGTQYF. CDR3 nucleotide sequence: TGCGCCAGCAGCGGCGGAACTTCAGCGGGGACCCAGTACTTC.

This chain connects TRBV30 to TRBJ2-3, with TRBD1 identical over 7 bases. CDR3 size: 12 residues. Trimming removed 4 bases from V and 7 bases from J; junction bases left unmatched: 5. The germline CDR1 and CDR2 sequences are GTSNPN and SVGIG (reference sequence). The DNA for the CDR3 is TGTGCCTGGACTATACAGGGGAATACGCAGTATTTT. This encodes CAWTIQGNTQYF.

The DNA of the CDR3 is TGTGCCAGCCCGCCAAATTGGAGGGCGAACACCGGGGAGCTGTTTTTT. Translating gives CASPPNWRANTGELFF. The chain couples TRBV7-9 to TRBJ2-2, with a weak D call TRBD2 (6 bases). The length of the CDR3 is 16 residues. Trimming shortened V by 8 bases and J by 0 bases, and 16 bases separated the two germline ends. Germline V CDR1 and CDR2: SEHNR, FQNEAQ (reference sequence).

The chain is built from TRBV9 and TRBJ1-6; 7 nucleotides line up with TRBD1. The CDR3 runs to 15 residues. The ends lost 3 bases at V and 10 bases at J; junction bases unmatched: 10. Germline values: CDR1 SGDLS, CDR2 YYNGEE. CDR3 sequence (DNA): TGTGCCAGCAGCGGCTCACAGGGGACACGGTCACCCCTCCACTTT. It is translated as CASSGSQGTRSPLHF.

This chain links TRBV7-3 with TRBJ2-7; 7 bases are a match to TRBD2. The CDR3 has 13 residues. V shed 5 bases and J 6 bases; nucleotides not matched to a gene: 7. CDR1 and CDR2 (germline): SGHTA, FQGTGA. CDR3 loop: CASSPGEGSEQYF. In DNA, the CDR3 is TGTGCCAGCAGCCCCGGGGAGGGGAGCGAGCAGTACTTC.

The rearrangement joins TRBV5-4 to TRBJ2-5, with a weak D call TRBD1 (6 bases). The V and J ends lost 3 bases and 4 bases respectively, with 19 bases between them. Germline V lookup: CDR1 SGHNT, CDR2 YYREEE (reference sequence). This CDR3 has 16 amino acids. The CDR3 spells CASSSGAQGRGETQYF. The CDR3 region has the DNA TGTGCCAGCAGCTCAGGGGCACAGGGAAGGGGAGAGACCCAGTACTTC.

The rearrangement uses TRBV4-1 and TRBJ2-1; TRBD2 agrees at 7 bases. Losses at the gene ends were 4 bases for V and 5 bases for J; bases not matched to a gene: 14. Germline V gene sequence: CDR1 MGHRA, CDR2 YSYEKL. The CDR3 length is 17 residues. Here the CDR3 reads CASSPHLGGSGNNEQFF. As DNA, the CDR3 is TGCGCCAGCAGCCCCCACCTCGGGGGGTCGGGTAACAATGAGCAGTTCTTC.

The gene calls are TRBV29-1 and TRBJ2-3; D gene unclear. The CDR3 has 13 residues. The germline CDR1 and CDR2 sequences are SQVTM and ANQGSEA. The V end was cut by 3 bases, the J end by 0 bases, with 7 bases between. The CDR3 DNA reads as TGCAGCGTTGACCAGGCCAGCACAGATACGCAGTATTTT. Its translation: CSVDQASTDTQYF.

The rearrangement joins TRBV5-4 to TRBJ1-2, with D tentatively TRBD1 (5 bases). CDR3 length equals 16 residues. The germline gives CDR1 SGHNT, CDR2 YYREEE (reference sequence). V lost 4 bases, J lost 2 bases, and 18 bases lay in between. CDR3 bases: TGTGCCAGCAGCGGACGATATCAGCAGGGAAACTATGGCTACACCTTC. Residues: CASSGRYQQGNYGYTF.

This chain joins TRBV13 and TRBJ2-3, with D possibly TRBD2 on 6 matching bases. The CDR3 is made up of 17 amino acids. CDR1 and CDR2 from the germline V gene are PRHDT and FYEKMQ (reference sequence). V lost 2 bases to trimming and J lost 2 bases, with 17 bases between them. The CDR3 here is CASSLRGIGGFTDTQYF. The CDR3 DNA reads as TGTGCCAGCAGCTTACGAGGGATTGGGGGGTTCACAGATACGCAGTATTTT.

V usage is TRBV14 and J usage is TRBJ1-3; D ambiguous. Per germline, CDR1 SGHDN and CDR2 FVKESK. CDR3 size: 11 residues. The V and J ends lost 8 bases and 7 bases respectively, with 9 bases between them. The CDR3 loop is CASAAGNTIYF. DNA of the CDR3: TGTGCCAGCGCGGCGGGGAACACCATATATTTT.

The genes are TRBV27 and TRBJ2-7; 7 bases are shared with TRBD2. Germline V gene lookup returns CDR1 MNHEY and CDR2 SMNVEV (reference sequence). V was pared by 10 bases and J by 3 bases, with 9 bases of the junction left unmatched. This CDR3 has 13 residues. DNA of the CDR3: TGTGCCACCGCCGGGGGGACTCACTACGAGCAGTACTTC. It codes for CATAGGTHYEQYF.

This chain connects TRBV28 to TRBJ1-4; 7 nucleotides agree with TRBD1. The CDR3 sequence is 13 residues long. Trimming removed 4 bases from V and 6 bases from J; junction bases left unmatched: 2. CDR1 and CDR2 (germline): MDHEN, SYDVKM. The CDR3 nucleotides are TGTGCCAGCAGTTCCCAGGGGGATGAAAAACTGTTTTTT. It codes for CASSSQGDEKLFF. Complete variable domain (other parts from reference TRBV28 and TRBJ1-4): DVKVTQSSRYLVKRTGEKVFLECVQDMDHENMFWYRQDPGLGLRLIYFSYDVKMKEKGDIPEGYSVSREKKERFSLILESASTNQTSMYLCASSSQGDEKLFFGSGTQLSVL.